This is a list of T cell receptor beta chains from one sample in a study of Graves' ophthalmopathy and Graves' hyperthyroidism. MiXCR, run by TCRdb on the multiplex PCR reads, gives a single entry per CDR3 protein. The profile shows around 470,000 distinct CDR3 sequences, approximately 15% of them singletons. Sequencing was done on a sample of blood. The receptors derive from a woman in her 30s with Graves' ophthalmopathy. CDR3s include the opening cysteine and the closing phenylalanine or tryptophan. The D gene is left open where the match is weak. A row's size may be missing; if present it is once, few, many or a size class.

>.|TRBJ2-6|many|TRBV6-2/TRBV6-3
CASSYLRGTNSGANVLTF
TGTGCCAGCAGTTATTTGCGCGGGACCAACTCTGGGGCCAACGTCCTGACTTTC
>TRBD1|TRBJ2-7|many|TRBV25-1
CASSIQQGFEQYF
TGTGCCAGCAGTATTCAACAGGGGTTCGAGCAGTACTTC
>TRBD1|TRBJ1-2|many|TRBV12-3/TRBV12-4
CASSLAVGQDYGYTF
TGTGCCAGCAGTTTAGCGGTGGGACAGGACTATGGCTACACCTTC
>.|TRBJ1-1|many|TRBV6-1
CASSPLTGTNGAFF
TGTGCCAGCAGTCCCCTCACAGGCACTAATGGGGCTTTCTTT
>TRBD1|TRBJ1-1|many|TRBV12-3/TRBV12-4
CASSPGQGEWEYTEAFF
TGTGCCAGCAGTCCAGGACAGGGGGAGTGGGAGTACACTGAAGCTTTCTTT
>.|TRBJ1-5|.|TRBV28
CASKERGLGMGNQPQHF
TGTGCCAGCAAAGAAAGGGGCCTAGGAATGGGCAATCAGCCCCAGCATTTT
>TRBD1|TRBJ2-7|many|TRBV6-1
CASGITGGDEQYF
TGTGCCAGCGGTATTACAGGGGGCGACGAGCAGTACTTC
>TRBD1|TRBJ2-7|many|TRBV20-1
CSARDARAGTGAYEQYF
TGCAGTGCTAGAGACGCGAGAGCCGGGACAGGGGCCTACGAGCAGTACTTC
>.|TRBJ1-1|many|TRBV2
CASSPPNTEAFF
TGTGCCAGCTCCCCTCCTAACACTGAAGCTTTCTTT
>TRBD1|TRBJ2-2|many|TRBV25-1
CASSPPGQGYAGQLSGELFF
TGTGCCAGCAGTCCTCCGGGACAGGGTTACGCGGGACAGTTGTCAGGGGAGCTGTTTTTT
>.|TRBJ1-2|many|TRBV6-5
CASSLREGAYGYTF
TGTGCCAGCAGCTTACGTGAGGGAGCCTATGGCTACACCTTC
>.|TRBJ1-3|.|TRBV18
CASSPQGDNGNTIYF
TGTGCCAGCTCACCACAGGGGGACAATGGAAACACCATATATTTT
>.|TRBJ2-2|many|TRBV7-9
CASSPRIYGELFF
TGTGCCAGCAGCCCCCGGATTTATGGGGAGCTGTTTTTT
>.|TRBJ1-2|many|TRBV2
CARQGTNYGYTF
TGTGCCAGACAGGGAACCAACTATGGCTACACCTTC
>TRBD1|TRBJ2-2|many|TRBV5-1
CASSLWKGQLNLANTGELFF
TGCGCCAGCAGCTTGTGGAAGGGACAGTTAAATCTCGCGAACACCGGGGAGCTGTTTTTT
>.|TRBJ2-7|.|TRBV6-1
CASSKAGVSYEQYF
TGTGCCAGCAGTAAGGCAGGGGTATCCTACGAGCAGTACTTC
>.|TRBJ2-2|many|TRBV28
CASSLTGSTLAGELFF
TGTGCCAGCAGTTTGACAGGATCTACCCTCGCCGGGGAGCTGTTTTTT
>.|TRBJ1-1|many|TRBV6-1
CASNDPGPTEAFF
TGTGCCAGCAATGACCCCGGACCGACTGAAGCTTTCTTT
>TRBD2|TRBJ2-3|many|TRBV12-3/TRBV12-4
CASSSERGGPDTQYF
TGTGCCAGCAGTTCTGAGCGGGGGGGACCAGATACGCAGTATTTT
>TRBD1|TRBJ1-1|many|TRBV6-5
CASSYGDRASLAFF
TGTGCCAGCAGTTACGGTGACAGGGCTAGTTTGGCTTTCTTT
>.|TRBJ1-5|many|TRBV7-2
CASSFQPVLSQPQHF
TGTGCCAGCAGCTTTCAGCCTGTACTCAGTCAGCCCCAGCATTTT
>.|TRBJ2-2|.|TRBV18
CASSPLYQGNTGELFF
TGTGCCAGCTCACCACTGTATCAGGGGAACACCGGGGAGCTGTTTTTT
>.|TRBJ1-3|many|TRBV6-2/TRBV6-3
CASSPRGATPLWSGNTIYF
TGTGCCAGCAGTCCTCGGGGAGCCACCCCCCTTTGGTCTGGAAACACCATATATTTT
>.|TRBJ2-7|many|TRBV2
CASSELPARYEQYF
TGTGCCAGCAGTGAGTTGCCAGCCAGGTACGAGCAGTACTTC
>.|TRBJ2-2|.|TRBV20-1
CSATVAGGTGELYF
.
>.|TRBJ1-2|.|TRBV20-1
CSATGWEANYGYTF
TGCAGTGCCACCGGGTGGGAAGCTAACTATGGCTACACCTTC
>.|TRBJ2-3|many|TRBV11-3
CASSPHGTDTQYF
TGTGCCAGCAGCCCCCATGGCACAGATACGCAGTATTTT
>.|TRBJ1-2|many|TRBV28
CASSLESLTNYGYTF
TGTGCCAGCAGTTTGGAGAGTTTAACTAACTATGGCTACACCTTC
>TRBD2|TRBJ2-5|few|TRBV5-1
CASGLTSGILETQYF
TGCGCCAGCGGACTTACTAGCGGGATTTTAGAGACCCAGTACTTC
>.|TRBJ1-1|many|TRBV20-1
CSAGPGGTEAFF
TGCAGTGCTGGACCTGGTGGCACTGAAGCTTTCTTT
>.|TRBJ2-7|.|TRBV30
CAWSPAYEQYF
TGTGCCTGGAGCCCAGCCTACGAGCAGTACTTC
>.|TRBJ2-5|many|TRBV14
CASSRGRGDGETQYF
TGTGCCAGCAGCCGAGGCAGGGGAGATGGAGAGACCCAGTACTTC
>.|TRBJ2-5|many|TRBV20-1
CSARDRLIQETQYF
TGCAGTGCTAGAGATCGACTAATACAAGAGACCCAGTACTTC